The 9 T cell receptor beta chains in this list originate from one sample, sequenced in a study of cytomegalovirus exposure and HLA in healthy donors. PCR amplification relied on 60 Vbeta primers (plus 13 Jbeta primers). Measured with immunoSEQ multiplex PCR; TCRdb has only the in-frame clones, and not every one. The sample records approximately 160,000 clones, approximately 73% being singletons. Input material: PBMCs. The receptors stem from a man between 45 and 60 years old in good health and CMV-seronegative.

The V and J genes are TRBV5-4 and TRBJ2-5; D unclear. CDR3 length: 15 amino acids. The germline CDR1 and CDR2 sequences are SGHNT and YYREEE (reference sequence). Trimming took 0 bases from V and 0 from J, leaving 9 bases between them. The CDR3 coding sequence is TGTGCCAGCAGCTTGGATGGCAGGAACCAAGAGACCCAGTACTTC. It translates to CASSLDGRNQETQYF. Full variable domain (remainder filled in from reference TRBV5-4 and TRBJ2-5): ETGVTQSPTHLIKTRGQQVTLRCSSQSGHNTVSWYQQALGQGPQFIFQYYREEENGRGNFPPRFSGLQFPNYSSELNVNALELDDSALYLCASSLDGRNQETQYFGPGTRLLVL.

DNA of the CDR3: TGTGCCAGCACGCCCGAGGGTGCTCAAGAGACCCAGTACTTC. The encoded protein is CASTPEGAQETQYF. V usage is TRBV6-5 and J usage is TRBJ2-5; D might be TRBD2 (5 bases). CDR1 is MNHEY and CDR2 is SVGAGI in the germline V gene. The V end lost 7 bases, the J end lost 2 bases, and 14 bases lay between the germline ends. This CDR3 spans 14 amino acids.

This clone was seen a handful of times. The chain uses TRBV5-4 and TRBJ2-5; TRBD2 matches 8 bases. Trimming took 4 bases from V and 5 from J; bases not matched to a gene: 13. From germline, CDR1 is SGHNT and CDR2 YYREEE (reference sequence). There are 16 residues in the CDR3. CDR3 amino acids: CASSERTSPNAETQYF. CDR3 nucleotides: TGTGCCAGCAGCGAGAGGACTAGCCCTAATGCGGAGACCCAGTACTTC.

The chain combines TRBV10-3 with TRBJ2-2; 9 bases line up with TRBD2. Germline values: CDR1 ENHRY, CDR2 SYGVKD. This CDR3 has 16 amino acids. The ends lost 5 bases at V and 0 bases at J; junction bases unmatched: 4. This CDR3 is CAISTGGGANTGELFF. The CDR3 DNA follows: TGTGCCATCAGTACTGGCGGGGGGGCGAACACCGGGGAGCTGTTTTTT.

Here the CDR3 DNA reads TGTGCCAGCAGTGATTGGACAGGGATAGGGGAGCAGTACTTC. It encodes CASSDWTGIGEQYF. The chain recombines TRBV2 with TRBJ2-7, with TRBD1 identical over 8 bases. Germline lookup yields CDR1 SNHLY and CDR2 FYNNEI. The V segment lost 3 bases and the J segment 7 bases; nucleotides outside the gene matches: 8. CDR3 length equals 14 residues. The complete variable domain, with remaining parts taken from reference TRBV2 and TRBJ2-7, reads EPEVTQTPSHQVTQMGQEVILRCVPISNHLYFYWYRQILGQKVEFLVSFYNNEISEKSEIFDDQFSVERPDGSNFTLKIRSTKLEDSAMYFCASSDWTGIGEQYFGPGTRLTVT.

V is TRBV28 and J is TRBJ2-7; maybe TRBD2 (5 bases). Trimming stripped 5 bases from V and 1 base from J, with 18 bases between. Germline values: CDR1 MDHEN, CDR2 SYDVKM. This CDR3 has 16 amino acids. CDR3 amino acids: CASSANTIGESYEQYF. DNA for the CDR3: TGTGCCAGCAGTGCCAATACGATCGGGGAATCCTACGAGCAGTACTTC. The full variable domain, completed using reference TRBV28 and TRBJ2-7, is DVKVTQSSRYLVKRTGEKVFLECVQDMDHENMFWYRQDPGLGLRLIYFSYDVKMKEKGDIPEGYSVSREKKERFSLILESASTNQTSMYLCASSANTIGESYEQYFGPGTRLTVT.

The J gene is TRBJ2-2, the V gene TRBV5-8, with 10 nucleotides matching TRBD1. This CDR3 region has 17 residues. Germline assignment: CDR1 SGHTS and CDR2 YDEGEE. J lost 3 bases, V lost 2 bases, and 7 bases had no gene match. The CDR3 is CASSLSRQGADTGELFF. CDR3 coding DNA: TGTGCCAGCAGCTTAAGTCGACAGGGGGCTGACACCGGGGAGCTGTTTTTT.

The CDR3 sequence is CASSYGRAGGRKTQYF. CDR3 sequence (DNA): TGTGCCAGCAGTTACGGGCGGGCGGGGGGCCGTAAGACCCAGTACTTC. The J gene is TRBJ2-5, the V gene TRBV6-5; TRBD2 matches at 8 bases. Germline CDR1 reads MNHEY; CDR2 reads SVGAGI. The CDR3 has 16 amino acids. J was trimmed by 6 bases and V by 2 bases; bases with no gene match: 11.

The CDR3 region is CASAHAQALYGYTF. The CDR3 region has the DNA TGCGCCAGCGCCCACGCCCAGGCTCTCTATGGCTACACCTTC. The rearrangement joins TRBV5-1 to TRBJ1-2; D remains unclear. There are 14 residues in the CDR3. The ends were cut back, 7 bases at V and 4 bases at J, with 17 bases in the middle. Per germline, CDR1 SGHRS and CDR2 YFSETQ.